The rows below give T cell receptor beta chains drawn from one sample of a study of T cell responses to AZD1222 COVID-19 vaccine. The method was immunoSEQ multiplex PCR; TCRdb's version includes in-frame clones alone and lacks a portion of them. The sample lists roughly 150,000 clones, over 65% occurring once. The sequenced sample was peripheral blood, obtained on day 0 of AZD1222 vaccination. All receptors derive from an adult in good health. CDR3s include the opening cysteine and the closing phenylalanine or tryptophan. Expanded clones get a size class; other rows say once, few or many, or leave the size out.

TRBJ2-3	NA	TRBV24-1	CATSDLSDTQYF
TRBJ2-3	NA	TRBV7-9	CASSPPDRDTDTQYF
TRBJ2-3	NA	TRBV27	CASSLGFNTDTQYF
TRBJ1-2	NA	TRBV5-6	CASSKEDRGITYTF
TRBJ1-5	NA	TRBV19	CASKSRDRVFQPQHF
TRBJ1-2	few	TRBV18	CASSPSRQYGYTF
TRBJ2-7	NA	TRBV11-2	CASSPSPGYEQYF
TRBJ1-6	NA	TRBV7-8	CASCPGGKRPLHF
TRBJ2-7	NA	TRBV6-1	CASSEVQEQYF
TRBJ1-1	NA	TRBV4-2	CASSPRQGDDTEAFF
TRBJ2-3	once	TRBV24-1	CATKEGSTDTQYF
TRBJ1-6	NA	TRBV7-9	CASSLEGDHSPLHF
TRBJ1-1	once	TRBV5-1	CASSARQGWTEAFF
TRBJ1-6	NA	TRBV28	CASRREYYNSPLHF
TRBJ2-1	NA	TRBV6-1	CASSEEYRIGEQFF
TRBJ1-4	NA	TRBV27	CASRGSSASTNEKLFF
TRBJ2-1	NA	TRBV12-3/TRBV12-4	CASSLNRWNEQFF
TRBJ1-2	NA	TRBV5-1	CASSRDNLGGYTF
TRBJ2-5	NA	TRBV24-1	CATSDGTDSQETQYF
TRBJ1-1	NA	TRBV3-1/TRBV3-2	CASTYQGAVTEAFF
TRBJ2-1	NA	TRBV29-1	CSVEATSSYNEQFF
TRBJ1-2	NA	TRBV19	CASHPTAENYGYTF
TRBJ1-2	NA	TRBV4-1	CASSQGGTAANYGYTF